This passage covers 32 T cell receptor beta chains from one sample sequenced in a study of response to subunit inactivated influenza vaccine. TCRdb passed the RT-PCR reads through MiXCR, listing each CDR3 protein once. The sample contains about 160,000 distinct CDR3 sequences, about a tenth of which appear only once. The sequences come from non-naive T cells sorted from PBMCs, collected more than 35 days after vaccination. The source of these receptors is a man in his fifties who received an inactivated influenza vaccine.

This clonotype was seen a handful of times. The chain has TRBV7-8 and TRBJ2-7; D uncertain. This CDR3 is 13 amino acids long. With 5 bases removed from V and 3 bases from J, the gap between germline ends came to 11 bases. Germline lookup yields CDR1 SGHVS and CDR2 FQNEAQ. For the CDR3, the DNA is TGTGCCAGCAGCCTGGCGGAAGTCTACGAGCAGTACTTC. Amino acid sequence: CASSLAEVYEQYF.

The chain has TRBV7-9 and TRBJ2-6, with unresolved D. The V end lost 10 bases, the J end lost 0 bases, and 7 bases lay between the germline ends. This CDR3 has 13 residues. Germline CDR1 SEHNR, CDR2 FQNEAQ (reference sequence). The CDR3 spells CAMSGSGANVLTF. For the CDR3, the DNA is TGTGCCATGTCAGGCTCTGGGGCCAACGTCCTGACTTTC.

The chain combines TRBV7-2 with TRBJ2-5, with 8 bases identical to TRBD2. From germline, CDR1 is SGHTA and CDR2 FQGNSA. V shed 1 base, J shed 5 bases, and the junction held 9 bases outside the gene matches. The length of the CDR3 is 16 residues. The CDR3 DNA is TGTGCCAGCAGCTTAGGAGCTCGGGGGGGCAGGGAGACCCAGTACTTC. This encodes CASSLGARGGRETQYF. Together with reference TRBV7-2 and TRBJ2-5, the CDR3 gives the full variable domain: GAGVSQSPSNKVTEKGKDVELRCDPISGHTALYWYRQSLGQGLEFLIYFQGNSAPDKSGLPSDRFSAERTGGSVSTLTIQRTQQEDSAVYLCASSLGARGGRETQYFGPGTRLLVL.

The rearrangement links TRBV28 to TRBJ2-4; D might be TRBD1 (6 bases). Germline V gives CDR1 MDHEN, CDR2 SYDVKM. V lost 5 bases and J 1 base, leaving 15 bases between the germline ends. This CDR3 region has 16 residues. CDR3 sequence (DNA): TGTGCCAGCAGTCCTTGGACAGCCCTGGCCAAAAACATTCAGTACTTC. It translates to CASSPWTALAKNIQYF.

The gene calls are TRBV20-1 and TRBJ1-5; D perhaps matches TRBD1 (6 bases). The V end was cut by 4 bases, the J end by 2 bases, with 9 bases between. Germline lookup yields CDR1 DFQATT and CDR2 SNEGSKA (reference sequence). The CDR3 extends over 13 amino acids. CDR3 sequence (DNA): TGCAGTGCTACCCGACAGGGCAATCAGCCCCAGCATTTT. This encodes CSATRQGNQPQHF.

There are many counts of this clonotype. This chain uses TRBV4-2 with TRBJ2-5, with TRBD1 matching 7 bases. This CDR3 has 16 residues. Germline V gene sequence: CDR1 LGHNA, CDR2 YNFKEQ. V was pared by 0 bases and J by 7 bases, with 11 bases of the junction left unmatched. This CDR3 reads CASSQDRATGRTTQYF. CDR3 in DNA: TGTGCCAGCAGCCAAGATAGAGCGACAGGGAGAACGACCCAGTACTTC.

This clonotype appeared many times. J is TRBJ2-5 and V is TRBV7-6; D gene ambiguous. CDR1 is SGHVS and CDR2 is FNYEAQ in the germline V gene. This CDR3 is built from 13 residues. Trimming took off 2 bases at V and 1 base at J, with 5 bases between the two ends. CDR3 coding DNA: TGTGCCAGCAGCTTAATATCCCAAGAGACCCAGTACTTC. Translated: CASSLISQETQYF.

This clonotype has a handful of counts. The rearrangement links TRBV12-3 or TRBV12-4 to TRBJ1-5, with TRBD1 identical over 7 bases. The CDR3 runs to 15 residues. The V gene end was trimmed by 6 bases and the J gene end by 0 bases; junction bases not matched to a gene: 5. DNA of the CDR3: TGTGCCAGCAGACCTACAGGGGATAGCAATCAGCCCCAGCATTTT. Translating it yields CASRPTGDSNQPQHF.

The CDR3: CSAPRDAGSYEQYF. CDR3 DNA sequence: TGCAGTGCTCCTCGGGACGCAGGGTCCTACGAGCAGTACTTC. This chain links TRBV20-1 with TRBJ2-7; D possibly uses TRBD1 or TRBD2 (5 bases each). V gave up 5 bases and J gave up 1 base, with 15 bases separating them. CDR1 is DFQATT and CDR2 is SNEGSKA in the germline V gene (reference sequence). The CDR3 length is 14 residues.

This chain joins TRBV2 and TRBJ2-7; perhaps TRBD2 as D (5 bases). From germline, CDR1 is SNHLY and CDR2 FYNNEI. The CDR3 consists of 13 residues. V lost 3 bases, J lost 0 bases, and 6 bases lay in between. Here the CDR3 DNA reads TGTGCCAGCAGTGAGGGGAGCTCCTACGAGCAGTACTTC. Translated: CASSEGSSYEQYF. Looking up the rest from reference TRBV2 and TRBJ2-7 gives the full variable domain: EPEVTQTPSHQVTQMGQEVILRCVPISNHLYFYWYRQILGQKVEFLVSFYNNEISEKSEIFDDQFSVERPDGSNFTLKIRSTKLEDSAMYFCASSEGSSYEQYFGPGTRLTVT.

In its sample, this clonotype was seen a few times. The chain carries TRBV6-2 or TRBV6-3 and TRBJ2-1, with 10 positions matching TRBD1. Germline values: CDR1 MNHEY, CDR2 SVGEGT. V was clipped by 5 bases and J by 3 bases; unmatched bases: 1. This CDR3 is 14 amino acids long. CDR3: CASSGQGGYNEQFF. CDR3 bases: TGTGCCAGCAGTGGACAGGGGGGCTACAATGAGCAGTTCTTC.

In its sample, this clonotype was seen a few times. The chain combines TRBV5-1 with TRBJ1-6; D perhaps matches TRBD1 (5 bases). Deletions cut 0 bases from V and 10 bases from J, with 14 bases between. Per the germline V gene, CDR1 is SGHRS and CDR2 is YFSETQ. The CDR3 length is 15 residues. The CDR3 DNA sequence: TGCGCCAGCAGCTTGGATCAGGGAACTAGCTCACCCCTCCACTTT. It yields the protein CASSLDQGTSSPLHF.

The sample holds a few counts of this clonotype. The chain links TRBV14 to TRBJ2-1; unclear D gene. Germline V CDR1 and CDR2: SGHDN, FVKESK. The CDR3 runs to 13 residues. V was trimmed by 0 bases and J by 9 bases, leaving 9 bases between them. In nucleotides, the CDR3 is TGTGCCAGCAGCCAAGAAGCCGGCGGTGAGCAGTTCTTC. Protein product: CASSQEAGGEQFF.

This clonotype was observed at least ten times. CDR3 residues: CAISESVSGAKSISTDTQYF. The CDR3 bases are TGTGCCATCAGTGAGTCCGTTTCTGGGGCCAAGAGTATTAGCACAGATACGCAGTATTTT. This chain connects TRBV10-3 to TRBJ2-3; D might be TRBD1 (5 bases). The length of the CDR3 is 20 residues. V gave up 0 bases and J gave up 0 bases, with 22 bases separating them. Germline V gene lookup returns CDR1 ENHRY and CDR2 SYGVKD.

The V gene is TRBV15, the J gene TRBJ1-5; no firm D call. CDR1 LNHNV and CDR2 YYDKDF come from the germline V gene (reference sequence). The CDR3 loop spans 16 amino acids. The germline V and J ends were trimmed by 0 bases and 5 bases, with 14 bases remaining between them. CDR3 region: CATSRDLRATYQPQHF. In DNA, the CDR3 is TGTGCCACCAGCAGAGATCTTCGTGCCACTTATCAGCCCCAGCATTTT. The whole variable domain, remainder taken from reference TRBV15 and TRBJ1-5, is DAMVIQNPRYQVTQFGKPVTLSCSQTLNHNVMYWYQQKSSQAPKLLFHYYDKDFNNEADTPDNFQSRRPNTSFCFLDIRSPGLGDTAMYLCATSRDLRATYQPQHFGDGTRLSIL.

This chain joins TRBV7-6 and TRBJ2-2; a weak D match, TRBD2 (5 bases). The CDR3 runs 16 residues. From germline, CDR1 is SGHVS and CDR2 FNYEAQ. V was shortened by 1 base and J by 4 bases, with 13 bases between the two germline ends. The DNA for the CDR3 is TGTGCCAGCAGCTTAGAGATGGCGGGTCCCACCGGGGAGCTGTTTTTT. Translated, it gives CASSLEMAGPTGELFF.

The J gene is TRBJ1-5, the V gene TRBV7-8; TRBD1 matches 9 bases. This CDR3 has 17 residues. The V gene's germline CDR1 is SGHVS and CDR2 FQNEAQ. V shed 1 base and J 4 bases; nucleotides not matched to a gene: 8. The CDR3 protein is CASSLGYRGPRNQPQHF. The CDR3 DNA is TGTGCCAGCAGCTTAGGTTACAGGGGGCCTCGGAATCAGCCCCAGCATTTT.

This clonotype was seen a few times. CDR3 region: CARYALGQADYEKLFF. As DNA, the CDR3 is TGTGCCAGATATGCTCTAGGACAGGCCGATTATGAAAAACTGTTTTTT. This sequence joins TRBV7-2 and TRBJ1-4; the match to TRBD1 covers 7 bases. Germline CDR1 and CDR2: SGHTA and FQGNSA. This CDR3 is built from 16 residues. V lost 9 bases to trimming and J lost 6 bases; unmatched junction nucleotides: 16.

This clonotype has more than one count but fewer than ten. V gene TRBV27 combines with J gene TRBJ2-7; 7 bases map to TRBD1. The CDR3 loop spans 14 amino acids. V was pared by 5 bases and J by 0 bases, with 4 bases of the junction left unmatched. Germline V gives CDR1 MNHEY, CDR2 SMNVEV (reference sequence). CDR3 protein: CASSQGVPSYEQYF. For the CDR3, the DNA is TGTGCCAGCAGTCAGGGGGTCCCCTCCTACGAGCAGTACTTC.

At least ten counts were recorded for this clonotype. The chain is built from TRBV7-9 and TRBJ1-1, with D perhaps TRBD1 (6 bases). V lost 9 bases to trimming and J lost 4 bases, with 15 bases between them. The CDR3 loop spans 13 amino acids. Germline lookup yields CDR1 SEHNR and CDR2 FQNEAQ (reference sequence). CDR3 DNA sequence: TGTGCCAGTTGTGGTGGGGGCTGCACTGAAGCTTTCTTT. This translates into CASCGGGCTEAFF.

Written as DNA, the CDR3 is TGTGCCAGCAGCTTACTCGAAACTGAAGCTTTCTTT. Translated: CASSLLETEAFF. The chain links TRBV7-2 to TRBJ1-1, with D unresolved. CDR1 and CDR2 (germline): SGHTA, FQGNSA. This CDR3 is 12 amino acids long. Trimming left V 2 bases short and J 5 bases short, with 6 bases between.

The gene calls are TRBV7-6 and TRBJ2-7; 7 positions match TRBD1. Germline CDR1 and CDR2: SGHVS and FNYEAQ. The ends lost 2 bases at V and 5 bases at J; junction bases unmatched: 9. The CDR3 is 15 residues long. The CDR3 reads CASSLSLDRADEQYF. In nucleotides, the CDR3 is TGTGCCAGCAGCTTATCCTTAGACAGGGCAGACGAGCAGTACTTC.

This clonotype showed up just a few times. The V and J genes are TRBV10-3 and TRBJ2-6; 7 bases match TRBD1. Trimming took 5 bases from V and 2 from J; bases not matched to a gene: 12. CDR1 and CDR2 from the germline V gene are ENHRY and SYGVKD. The CDR3 sequence is 18 residues long. In DNA, the CDR3 is TGTGCCATCAGTTCGGGACAGCCAACGGTGGCTGGGGCCAACGTCCTGACTTTC. It translates to CAISSGQPTVAGANVLTF.

This clonotype showed up just a few times. V and J are TRBV3-1 and TRBJ2-7, with D possibly TRBD1 on 6 matching bases. The V gene's germline CDR1 is LGHDT and CDR2 YNNKEL (reference sequence). Trimming left V 8 bases short and J 3 bases short, with 11 bases between. The CDR3 runs 12 residues. CDR3 residues: CASGQRNYEQYF. DNA of the CDR3: TGTGCCAGCGGACAGCGAAACTACGAGCAGTACTTC.

This clonotype was observed at least ten times. This chain links TRBV13 with TRBJ2-7, with D uncertain. The V end was cut by 0 bases, the J end by 0 bases, with 15 bases between. In germline, CDR1 is PRHDT, CDR2 FYEKMQ (reference sequence). This CDR3 comprises 17 residues. This CDR3 reads CASSLGLSVRSSYEQYF. The CDR3 region has the DNA TGTGCCAGCAGCTTAGGCCTGTCCGTCCGGAGCTCCTACGAGCAGTACTTC.

This clonotype occurred a few times. The chain uses TRBV12-3 or TRBV12-4 and TRBJ2-7; 7 bases agree with TRBD1. CDR3 length: 12 amino acids. After removal of 3 bases from V and 7 bases from J, the junction contained 3 bases not matched to a gene. The CDR3, as DNA: TGTGCCAGCAGTTTTGACAGGGAAGAGCAGTACTTC. Amino acid sequence: CASSFDREEQYF.

This clonotype appeared a few times. V is TRBV6-1 and J is TRBJ2-1; D gene uncertain. The CDR3 sequence is 14 residues long. CDR1 and CDR2 from the germline V gene are MNHNS and SASEGT. The V and J ends lost 8 bases and 0 bases respectively, with 11 bases between them. The CDR3 bases are TGTGCCAGCGGAAGTCAGAGCTCCTACAATGAGCAGTTCTTC. Translation gives CASGSQSSYNEQFF.

Here the CDR3 reads CASSSLLAGAVSETQYF. For the CDR3, the DNA is TGTGCCAGCAGTTCACTACTAGCGGGAGCGGTGAGCGAGACCCAGTACTTC. The chain combines TRBV12-3 or TRBV12-4 with TRBJ2-5; TRBD2 aligns across 11 bases. The CDR3 has 17 residues. J lost 5 bases, V lost 4 bases, and 12 bases had no gene match.

This clonotype was found many times. The rearrangement joins TRBV4-3 to TRBJ2-2, with a possible D match to TRBD2 (5 bases). The CDR3 sequence is 15 residues long. Germline values: CDR1 LGHNA, CDR2 YSLEER. The germline V and J ends were trimmed by 3 bases and 1 base, with 9 bases remaining between them. CDR3 loop: CASSHEAGNTGELFF. The CDR3 bases are TGCGCCAGCAGCCATGAGGCGGGGAACACCGGGGAGCTGTTTTTT.

This clonotype was recorded a few times. The chain uses TRBV5-6 and TRBJ2-4, with D tentatively TRBD1 or TRBD2 (5 bases each). Germline values: CDR1 SGHDT, CDR2 YYEEEE. The CDR3 spans 15 residues. The germline V and J ends were trimmed by 2 bases and 0 bases, with 9 bases remaining between them. As DNA, the CDR3 is TGTGCCAGCAGCTTCTGGGGGTCAGCCAAAAACATTCAGTACTTC. Its protein product is CASSFWGSAKNIQYF.

The gene calls are TRBV2 and TRBJ2-3; unclear D gene. V lost 5 bases and J 4 bases, leaving 1 base between the germline ends. CDR1 is SNHLY, CDR2 FYNNEI, per germline. The length of the CDR3 is 10 residues. The CDR3, as DNA: TGTGCCAGCAGTTCAGATACGCAGTATTTT. Amino acids: CASSSDTQYF.

This clonotype was counted many times. This rearrangement joins TRBV7-9 to TRBJ2-1, with D possibly TRBD2 on 6 matching bases. Germline loops: CDR1 SEHNR, CDR2 FQNEAQ (reference sequence). This CDR3 contains 17 residues. Deletions cut 6 bases from V and 7 bases from J, with 25 bases between. CDR3 sequence reads: CASRALATKIIGNEQFF. In nucleotides, the CDR3 is TGTGCCAGCAGAGCGCTAGCGACGAAGATCATAGGGAATGAGCAGTTCTTC.